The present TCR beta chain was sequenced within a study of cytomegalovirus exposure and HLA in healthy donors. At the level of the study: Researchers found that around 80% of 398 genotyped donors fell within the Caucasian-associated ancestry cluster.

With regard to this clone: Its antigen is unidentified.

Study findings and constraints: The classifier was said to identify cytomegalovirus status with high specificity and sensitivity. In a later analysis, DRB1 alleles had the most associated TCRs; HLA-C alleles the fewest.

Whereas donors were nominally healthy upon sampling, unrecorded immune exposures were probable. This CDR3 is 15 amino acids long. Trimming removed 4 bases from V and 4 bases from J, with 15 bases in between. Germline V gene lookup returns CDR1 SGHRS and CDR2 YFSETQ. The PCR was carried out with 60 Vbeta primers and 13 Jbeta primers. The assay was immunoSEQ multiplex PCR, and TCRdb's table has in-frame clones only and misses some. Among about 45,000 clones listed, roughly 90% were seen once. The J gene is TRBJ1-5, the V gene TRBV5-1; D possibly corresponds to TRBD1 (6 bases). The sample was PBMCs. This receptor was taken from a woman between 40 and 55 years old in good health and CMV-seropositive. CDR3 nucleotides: TGCGCCAGCAGCCTAACAGGGTCCCTGAATCAGCCCCAGCATTTT. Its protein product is CASSLTGSLNQPQHF.